The 4 T cell receptor beta chains presented below share a single source sample, sequenced in a study of glioma-infiltrating T cells after dendritic cell vaccination. TCRdb's copy holds only in-frame clones and misses some; the assay was immunoSEQ multiplex PCR. The sample has about 99,000 clones, roughly 76% seen once. This material consisted of blood, taken before dendritic cell vaccination. The receptors were sampled from a human donor with glioblastoma.

This clone was seen a single time. CDR3: CASSHWTGKSNQPQHF. DNA of the CDR3: TGTGCCAGCAGTCACTGGACAGGGAAAAGCAATCAGCCCCAGCATTTT. The rearrangement links TRBV27 to TRBJ1-5; 8 nucleotides align to TRBD1. V lost 5 bases and J lost 1; bases outside the gene matches: 7. The CDR3 spans 16 residues. Germline V lookup: CDR1 MNHEY, CDR2 SMNVEV (reference sequence).

This sequence joins TRBV4-1 and TRBJ1-4, with D possibly matching TRBD1 (6 bases). The CDR3 is 18 amino acids. V was trimmed by 0 bases and J by 6 bases, leaving 20 bases between them. From germline, CDR1 is MGHRA and CDR2 YSYEKL. The CDR3 DNA sequence: TGCGCCAGCAGCCAAGATCGGGTACTTACCAGGGGATATGAAAAACTGTTTTTT. Amino acid sequence: CASSQDRVLTRGYEKLFF.

V is TRBV6-1 and J is TRBJ2-7; 7 positions match TRBD2. The V gene end was trimmed by 2 bases and the J gene end by 0 bases; junction bases not matched to a gene: 7. This CDR3 has 16 amino acids. Germline lookup yields CDR1 MNHNS and CDR2 SASEGT. This CDR3 reads CASSESGAGSSYEQYF. The CDR3 nucleotides read TGTGCCAGCAGTGAATCGGGAGCGGGAAGCTCCTACGAGCAGTACTTC.

V is TRBV30 and J is TRBJ1-4; D perhaps matches TRBD1 (5 bases). Germline CDR1 and CDR2: GTSNPN and SVGIG (reference sequence). The ends were cut back, 0 bases at V and 8 bases at J, with 16 bases in the middle. The CDR3 sequence is 15 residues long. The CDR3, as DNA: TGTGCCTGGAGTGTACGGTCAGGGATGGAGGAAAAACTGTTTTTT. This translates into CAWSVRSGMEEKLFF.